Given below is one T cell receptor (beta chain) in context. The ends lost 4 bases at V and 10 bases at J; junction bases unmatched: 8. The CDR3 runs to 14 residues. Germline V gives CDR1 SGHRS, CDR2 YFSETQ. The data belong to a study of T-cell reconstitution after alpha-beta-depleted transplantation in children. Unique molecular identifiers were incorporated during preparation of the TCRbeta library. TCRdb reprocessed the PCR reads with MiXCR, giving one entry per CDR3 protein. This table has around 600,000 distinct CDR3 sequences, roughly 15% appearing once. The chain couples TRBV5-1 to TRBJ1-6; 7 bases are shared with TRBD1. Sequenced here: PBMCs from the stem cell graft donor, sampled from the stem cell graft. This TCR was sampled from a human donor who donated a stem cell graft to a child with acute myeloid leukemia. The CDR3 bases are TGCGCCAGCAGCCGTGGACAGGAGGGGTCACCCCTCCACTTT. Translated: CASSRGQEGSPLHF.